These T cell receptor beta chains were read from a single sample in a study of T cell responses to AZD1222 COVID-19 vaccine. The assay was immunoSEQ multiplex PCR, and TCRdb's table has in-frame clones only and misses some. The sample comprises about 130,000 clones, 70% to 90% of which are singletons, and about 10% rests with the top ten. The sequences come from peripheral blood, collected on day 0 of AZD1222 vaccination. These TCRs come from an adult in good health. CDR3s leave out the opening cysteine and the closing phenylalanine or tryptophan. D genes are given only for firm matches.

>NA|TRBJ1-1|TRBV6-1
ASSYAALEAF
>NA|TRBJ2-5|TRBV19
ASSSDNLWETQY
>TRBD1|TRBJ1-2|TRBV2
ASSEGQGKTYGYT
>NA|TRBJ2-7|TRBV2
ASREQGVSYEQY
>NA|TRBJ2-7|TRBV10-3
AISAGDSAYEQY
>TRBD1|TRBJ2-7|TRBV11-3
ASSLGQGAAYEQY
>TRBD2|TRBJ2-1|TRBV4-1
ASSHETSGAYNEQF
>TRBD1|TRBJ2-1|TRBV19
ASSIGTGWNEQF
>NA|TRBJ1-6|TRBV27
ASSLSWTYNSPLH
>NA|TRBJ1-2|TRBV28
ASMPRPRPLGYT
>NA|TRBJ1-1|TRBV18
ASSPRRDGTEAF
>TRBD1|TRBJ1-2|TRBV11-2
ASSFPTGLYGYT
>NA|TRBJ1-6|TRBV2
ASRTREGANSPLH
>TRBD1|TRBJ2-7|TRBV5-4
ASSRAAGGTYEQY
>TRBD1|TRBJ1-1|TRBV7-6
ASRAGTGGNTEAF
>TRBD1|TRBJ2-5|TRBV15
ATSPYGTGWGETQY
>NA|TRBJ1-4|TRBV6-2/TRBV6-3
ASSYGDPGSTNEKLF
>TRBD2|TRBJ2-7|TRBV6-5
ASSWGTSGIRNEQY